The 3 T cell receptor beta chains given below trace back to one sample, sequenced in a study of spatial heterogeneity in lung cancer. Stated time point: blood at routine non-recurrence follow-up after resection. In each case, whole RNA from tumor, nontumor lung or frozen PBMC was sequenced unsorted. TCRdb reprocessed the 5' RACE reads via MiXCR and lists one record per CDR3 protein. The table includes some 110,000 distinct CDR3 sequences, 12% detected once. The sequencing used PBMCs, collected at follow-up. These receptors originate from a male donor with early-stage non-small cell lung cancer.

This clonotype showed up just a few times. The CDR3 sequence is CSARGRGGLDTQYF. The DNA for the CDR3 is TGCAGTGCTAGAGGGCGGGGGGGCTTAGATACGCAGTATTTT. V gene TRBV20-1 combines with J gene TRBJ2-3, with TRBD2 matching over 9 bases. V lost 1 base, J lost 5 bases, and 4 bases stayed unmatched. Germline CDR1 DFQATT, CDR2 SNEGSKA (reference sequence). The length of the CDR3 is 14 residues.

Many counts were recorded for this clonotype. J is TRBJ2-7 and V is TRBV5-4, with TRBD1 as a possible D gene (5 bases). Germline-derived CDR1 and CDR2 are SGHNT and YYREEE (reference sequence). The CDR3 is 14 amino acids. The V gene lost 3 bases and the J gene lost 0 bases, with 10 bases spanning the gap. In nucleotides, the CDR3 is TGTGCCAGCAGCTCGCAGGGTGGCTCCTACGAGCAGTACTTC. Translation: CASSSQGGSYEQYF.

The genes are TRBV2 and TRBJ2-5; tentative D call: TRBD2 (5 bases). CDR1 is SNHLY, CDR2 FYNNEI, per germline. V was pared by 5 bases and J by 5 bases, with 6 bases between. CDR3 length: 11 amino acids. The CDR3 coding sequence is TGTGCCAGCAGTTGGACTGAGACCCAGTACTTC. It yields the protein CASSWTETQYF.